This T cell receptor (beta chain) was captured by sequencing in a study of beta chain features in type 1 diabetes. Sorting that relied on CD45RO/CCR7/CD25/CD127/CD95/CD27 yielded CD4+ naive, central memory, regulatory and stem cell-like memory cells. Study observations and caveats: Insertions at VDJ junctions were less frequent in type 1 diabetes patients. These patients also deleted more nucleotides at the same junctions. With patients and controls alike, PCR might favor shorter templates to an equal degree. In comparison with healthy donors, patients had naive, central memory and Treg TCRB repertoires that appeared more similar. Shortening that was moderate but significant affected the TCRB CDR3s of Type 1 diabetes patients in all four CD4+ subsets.

To note about this clone: The antigen is unknown.

V gave up 0 bases and J gave up 6 bases, with 8 bases separating them. Germline V gene sequence: CDR1 SGHDT, CDR2 YYEEEE. The CDR3 length is 13 residues. The authors reverse transcribed all of the isolated RNA, so sequencing captured expressed TCRB transcripts. Assay: immunoSEQ multiplex PCR; the TCRdb copy retains only in-frame clones and omits some. Among about 230,000 clones, roughly 17% were seen once, and the ten largest hold less than 0.09%. The chain joins TRBV5-6 to TRBJ2-3; D unclear. This TCR came from a man aged 25-40 years with type 1 diabetes. Sequenced input: naive CD4+ T cells from blood. CDR3 in DNA: TGTGCCAGCAGCTTGGCCACCACGGATACGCAGTATTTT. This encodes CASSLATTDTQYF.